The 30 T cell receptor beta chains reported below all come from one sample, sequenced in a study of control samples from healthy donors and cancer patients. TCRdb's copy holds only in-frame clones and misses some; the assay was immunoSEQ multiplex PCR. The sample has about 84,000 clones; roughly 82% are singletons. Material: PBMCs. Receptors were obtained from a man aged 55 to 70 with head and neck cancer.

The chain has TRBV5-1 and TRBJ1-1; 7 bases agree with TRBD1. The junction had 5 bases not matched to a gene; V was cut back by 2 bases and J by 7 bases. There are 13 residues in the CDR3. The V gene's germline CDR1 is SGHRS and CDR2 YFSETQ. The CDR3 is CASSLEGQFEAFF. CDR3 in DNA: TGCGCCAGCAGCTTAGAGGGACAGTTTGAAGCTTTCTTT.

The V and J genes are TRBV12-5 and TRBJ2-1, with TRBD2 matching 10 bases. There are 16 residues in the CDR3. With 6 bases clipped from V and 8 bases from J, the junction kept 13 bases outside the gene matches. Per the germline V gene, CDR1 is LGHNT and CDR2 is FRNRAP. DNA of the CDR3: TGTGCTAGTGGCACCCAAGGGCTAGCGGGAGTCGATGAGCAGTTCTTC. Translation: CASGTQGLAGVDEQFF.

The chain is built from TRBV11-1 and TRBJ2-5; 7 nucleotides agree with TRBD1. This CDR3 is built from 14 residues. Germline V lookup: CDR1 SGHAT, CDR2 FQDESV (reference sequence). V gave up 5 bases and J gave up 7 bases; unmatched junction bases: 10. The CDR3 reads CASSPRGQSGTQYF. Written as DNA, the CDR3 is TGTGCCAGCAGCCCGAGGGGGCAGTCGGGGACCCAGTACTTC.

The rearrangement joins TRBV28 to TRBJ2-7; possible D gene TRBD2, 6 bases. V was trimmed by 5 bases and J by 3 bases, leaving 20 bases between them. Germline V gives CDR1 MDHEN, CDR2 SYDVKM. CDR3 length equals 16 residues. The CDR3 coding sequence is TGTGCCAGCAGTCCCGGGGGTAGCGGTTATCACTACGAGCAGTACTTC. Protein product: CASSPGGSGYHYEQYF. Together with reference TRBV28 and TRBJ2-7, the CDR3 gives the full variable domain: DVKVTQSSRYLVKRTGEKVFLECVQDMDHENMFWYRQDPGLGLRLIYFSYDVKMKEKGDIPEGYSVSREKKERFSLILESASTNQTSMYLCASSPGGSGYHYEQYFGPGTRLTVT.

V gene TRBV19 combines with J gene TRBJ1-1; D is unclear. Germline values: CDR1 LNHDA, CDR2 SQIVND (reference sequence). Trimming pared 3 bases from V and 0 bases from J, leaving 8 bases between. This CDR3 has 14 residues. As DNA, the CDR3 is TGTGCCAGTAGTATTGGCAGGCTGAACACTGAAGCTTTCTTT. Residues: CASSIGRLNTEAFF.

J is TRBJ2-3 and V is TRBV27; TRBD2 agrees at 7 bases. This CDR3 contains 16 residues. Germline V gene data show CDR1 as MNHEY and CDR2 as SMNVEV (reference sequence). V shed 3 bases, J shed 2 bases, and the junction held 8 bases outside the gene matches. The CDR3 here is CASSFYREESTDTQYF. The CDR3 DNA sequence: TGTGCCAGCAGTTTTTACCGGGAGGAATCCACAGATACGCAGTATTTT.

V and J are TRBV5-1 and TRBJ2-7, with 10 bases that match TRBD1. J gave up 4 bases and V 4 bases, and 8 bases lay outside the gene matches. Germline CDR1 and CDR2: SGHRS and YFSETQ. This CDR3 has 15 residues. CDR3 bases: TGCGCCAGCAGCCCCTCAATGGGACAGGGGTACGAGCAGTACTTC. Encoded protein: CASSPSMGQGYEQYF. Complete variable domain (other parts from reference TRBV5-1 and TRBJ2-7): KAGVTQTPRYLIKTRGQQVTLSCSPISGHRSVSWYQQTPGQGLQFLFEYFSETQRNKGNFPGRFSGRQFSNSRSEMNVSTLELGDSALYLCASSPSMGQGYEQYFGPGTRLTVT.

V gene TRBV10-2 combines with J gene TRBJ1-2, with no clear D. The CDR3 extends over 17 amino acids. The germline gives CDR1 WSHSY, CDR2 SAAADI. V lost 0 bases, J lost 4 bases, and 18 bases lay in between. The CDR3 spells CASSESTMRPMGYGYTF. The DNA of the CDR3 is TGCGCCAGCAGTGAGTCGACTATGCGGCCTATGGGCTATGGCTACACCTTC.

J is TRBJ2-1 and V is TRBV24-1; no clear D gene. Deletions cut 4 bases from V and 5 bases from J, with 5 bases between. This CDR3 is 12 amino acids long. Germline lookup yields CDR1 KGHDR and CDR2 SFDVKD. In nucleotides, the CDR3 is TGTGCCACCAGTGACATTAACAATGAGCAGTTCTTC. This gives the protein CATSDINNEQFF.

This sequence joins TRBV29-1 and TRBJ2-1, with D tentatively TRBD2 (5 bases). This CDR3 region has 13 residues. From germline, CDR1 is SQVTM and CDR2 ANQGSEA. Trimming left V 2 bases short and J 14 bases short, with 19 bases between. As DNA, the CDR3 is TGCAGCGTTGAACTCGGGATAGGTCCTTTGGAGTTCTTC. Translation: CSVELGIGPLEFF.

The chain recombines TRBV6-5 with TRBJ2-3; TRBD2 aligns across 9 bases. Germline loops: CDR1 MNHEY, CDR2 SVGAGI. The CDR3 extends over 16 amino acids. V trimming: 0 bases; J trimming: 4 bases; junction bases outside the gene matches: 5. The CDR3 DNA follows: TGTGCCAGCAGTTACTCAGTAGCGGGAGAGGCAGATACGCAGTATTTT. This codes for CASSYSVAGEADTQYF.

The chain recombines TRBV14 with TRBJ2-5; TRBD2 is a possible D gene (6 bases). The CDR3 covers 15 residues. Trimming pared 3 bases from V and 1 base from J, leaving 12 bases between. Germline lookup yields CDR1 SGHDN and CDR2 FVKESK. The CDR3 DNA is TGTGCCAGCAGCCACCTCGCCGGGGGCCAAGAGACCCAGTACTTC. This encodes CASSHLAGGQETQYF. Full variable domain (rest looked up from reference TRBV14 and TRBJ2-5): EAGVTQFPSHSVIEKGQTVTLRCDPISGHDNLYWYRRVMGKEIKFLLHFVKESKQDESGMPNNRFLAERTGGTYSTLKVQPAELEDSGVYFCASSHLAGGQETQYFGPGTRLLVL.

This clone occurred once. The J gene is TRBJ2-1, the V gene TRBV5-5; D is uncertain. Trimming took off 2 bases at V and 0 bases at J, with 9 bases between the two ends. CDR1 and CDR2 (germline): SGHKS, YYEKEE (reference sequence). This CDR3 is built from 15 residues. The CDR3 reads CASSLTLSSYNEQFF. In DNA form, the CDR3 reads TGTGCCAGCAGCTTAACCTTGAGCTCCTACAATGAGCAGTTCTTC.

The V gene is TRBV2, the J gene TRBJ1-1; TRBD1 agrees at 7 bases. This CDR3 contains 15 residues. Unmatched junction bases numbered 12, after V lost 6 bases and J lost 5 bases. The germline gives CDR1 SNHLY, CDR2 FYNNEI. The CDR3 DNA reads TGTGCCAGCAGGAAAGACCACAGGGGTGATACTGAAGCTTTCTTT. Its protein is CASRKDHRGDTEAFF.

V is TRBV12-3 or TRBV12-4 and J is TRBJ1-2; D is perhaps TRBD1 (5 bases). The CDR3 covers 12 residues. Trimming removed 5 bases at V and 7 bases at J, with 11 bases between. CDR3 nucleotide sequence: TGTGCCAGCAGTCTGGGACCGGCTGGCTACACCTTC. Translation gives CASSLGPAGYTF.

This chain links TRBV25-1 with TRBJ2-1; a weak D match, TRBD2 (5 bases). Per germline, CDR1 MGHDK and CDR2 SYGVNS. V lost 3 bases and J lost 8, with 11 bases in between. The CDR3 runs to 13 residues. In DNA form, the CDR3 reads TGTGCCAGCAGTGAGGACTCGATTCATGAGCAGTTCTTC. Translated: CASSEDSIHEQFF.

CDR3 residues: CASSLESGGGNTEAFF. CDR3 nucleotides: TGTGCCAGCAGCTTAGAGTCGGGAGGTGGGAACACTGAAGCTTTCTTT. V is TRBV7-9 and J is TRBJ1-1; D unclear. This CDR3 has 16 amino acids. CDR1 and CDR2 (germline): SEHNR, FQNEAQ (reference sequence). Trimming pared 1 base from V and 1 base from J, leaving 13 bases between.

This clone occurred once. The rearrangement uses TRBV6-4 and TRBJ1-6; unclear D gene. The CDR3 contains 18 residues. Germline CDR1 and CDR2: MRHNA and SNTAGT. Deletions cut 6 bases from V and 0 bases from J, with 18 bases between. This CDR3 is CASRGRARISSYNSPLHF. CDR3 in DNA: TGTGCCAGCAGGGGTCGGGCCCGGATCAGCTCCTATAATTCACCCCTCCACTTT.

Written as DNA, the CDR3 is TGTGCCAGCAGTGACTCTGGTAGTCCCCATGAGCAGTTCTTC. Residues: CASSDSGSPHEQFF. The chain links TRBV6-4 to TRBJ2-1; D is unclear. V was trimmed by 0 bases and J by 8 bases, leaving 11 bases between them. Germline CDR1 is MRHNA and CDR2 is SNTAGT. This CDR3 comprises 14 residues.

This sequence joins TRBV11-3 and TRBJ2-1; tentative D call: TRBD2 (6 bases). The CDR3 is 14 residues long. The germline CDR1 and CDR2 sequences are SGHNT and YENEEA. V was cut by 5 bases and J by 6 bases, with 14 bases left in between. CDR3 amino acids: CASSPSYGGNEQFF. The CDR3, as DNA: TGTGCCAGCAGCCCGAGTTACGGGGGCAATGAGCAGTTCTTC.

The chain combines TRBV4-2 with TRBJ2-2; D unresolved. Trimming pared 5 bases from V and 3 bases from J, leaving 13 bases between. CDR3 length: 15 residues. Germline V gene data show CDR1 as LGHNA and CDR2 as YNFKEQ. The CDR3 protein is CASSAQQLDTGELFF. The CDR3 coding sequence is TGTGCCAGCAGCGCACAACAGCTAGACACCGGGGAGCTGTTTTTT.

The CDR3 loop is CASSRGGPSLSTDTQYF. DNA for the CDR3: TGCGCCAGCAGCCGGGGGGGACCAAGTTTGTCCACAGATACGCAGTATTTT. This rearrangement joins TRBV5-1 to TRBJ2-3; TRBD2 matches 8 bases. Unmatched junction bases numbered 12, after V lost 4 bases and J lost 2 bases. CDR3 size: 17 residues. CDR1 is SGHRS and CDR2 is YFSETQ in the germline V gene.

The V gene is TRBV5-4, the J gene TRBJ2-1; 12 bases map to TRBD2. Per germline, CDR1 SGHNT and CDR2 YYREEE (reference sequence). Germline trimming cut 4 bases from V and 5 bases from J; bases unmatched to any gene: 4. The CDR3 has 15 residues. The CDR3 DNA reads TGTGCCAGCAGCCGACTAGCGGGAGCGAACAATGAGCAGTTCTTC. Translation gives CASSRLAGANNEQFF. The full variable domain, its missing parts supplied by reference TRBV5-4 and TRBJ2-1, is ETGVTQSPTHLIKTRGQQVTLRCSSQSGHNTVSWYQQALGQGPQFIFQYYREEENGRGNFPPRFSGLQFPNYSSELNVNALELDDSALYLCASSRLAGANNEQFFGPGTRLTVL.

The chain uses TRBV10-2 and TRBJ2-7; 12 bases fit TRBD1. V was pared by 10 bases and J by 7 bases, with 14 bases of the junction left unmatched. The CDR3 is 15 amino acids. Germline CDR1 and CDR2: WSHSY and SAAADI. CDR3 loop: CATKDGTGGAGEQYF. The DNA of the CDR3 is TGCGCCACCAAGGACGGGACAGGGGGCGCGGGGGAGCAGTACTTC.

Only one count was recorded for this clone. The rearrangement links TRBV19 to TRBJ2-7; D gene uncertain. The V end was cut by 5 bases, the J end by 4 bases, with 15 bases between. This CDR3 is built from 14 residues. Germline CDR1 and CDR2: LNHDA and SQIVND (reference sequence). The CDR3 spells CASSHDRTPYEQYF. In DNA, the CDR3 is TGTGCCAGTAGTCATGACCGGACCCCTTACGAGCAGTACTTC.

This chain connects TRBV5-5 to TRBJ1-2; D gene ambiguous. The V gene's germline CDR1 is SGHKS and CDR2 YYEKEE (reference sequence). The CDR3 is 14 amino acids. The V gene lost 0 bases and the J gene lost 8 bases, with 14 bases spanning the gap. CDR3 nucleotide sequence: TGTGCCAGCAGCTTGGGGCCTGGTTTTGGGGGCTACACCTTC. Encoded protein: CASSLGPGFGGYTF. Complete variable domain (other parts from reference TRBV5-5 and TRBJ1-2): DAGVTQSPTHLIKTRGQQVTLRCSPISGHKSVSWYQQVLGQGPQFIFQYYEKEERGRGNFPDRFSARQFPNYSSELNVNALLLGDSALYLCASSLGPGFGGYTFGSGTRLTVV.

J is TRBJ2-6 and V is TRBV29-1; D is unresolved. The V gene lost 6 bases and the J gene lost 0 bases, with 9 bases spanning the gap. CDR1 and CDR2 from the germline V gene are SQVTM and ANQGSEA. This CDR3 region has 14 residues. The CDR3: CSVNSHSGANVLTF. CDR3 nucleotide sequence: TGCAGCGTGAACAGCCACTCTGGGGCCAACGTCCTGACTTTC.

This chain joins TRBV6-5 and TRBJ2-5, with D hard to call. The CDR3 has 14 residues. Germline CDR1 and CDR2: MNHEY and SVGAGI. V was pared by 4 bases and J by 2 bases, with 11 bases between. The CDR3 DNA sequence: TGTGCCAGCAGTTCGTATCAGATTCAAGAGACCCAGTACTTC. This translates into CASSSYQIQETQYF.

The gene calls are TRBV7-2 and TRBJ2-5; TRBD2 agrees at 7 bases. Germline V CDR1 and CDR2: SGHTA, FQGNSA. V lost 6 bases, J lost 4 bases, and 14 bases stayed unmatched. CDR3 length equals 16 residues. Here the CDR3 reads CASSDLGGGGAETQYF. CDR3 nucleotides: TGTGCCAGCAGTGATTTGGGGGGGGGAGGTGCAGAGACCCAGTACTTC.

The chain combines TRBV7-2 with TRBJ2-2; D is undetermined. V lost 5 bases and J 8 bases, leaving 12 bases between the germline ends. This CDR3 is 13 amino acids long. Looked up from germline, CDR1 is SGHTA and CDR2 is FQGNSA. The chain's CDR3 is CASSVRNRGELFF. CDR3 sequence (DNA): TGTGCCAGCAGCGTCCGAAACCGGGGGGAGCTGTTTTTT.